Listed below are T cell receptor beta chains from one sample, sequenced in a study of early T cells in non-severe SARS-CoV-2 infection. One entry per CDR3 protein results from TCRdb running MiXCR on the 5' RACE reads. The sample holds about 100,000 distinct CDR3 sequences, roughly an eighth seen once. The specimen sequenced was whole blood. Every receptor here comes from an adult who was a healthcare worker with PCR-confirmed SARS-CoV-2 infection or an uninfected control (not recorded which). CDR3s include the opening cysteine and the closing phenylalanine or tryptophan. D genes are given only for firm matches. Rows may omit the clone size; those that give it use once, few, many or a size class.

TRBV6-1,TRBJ1-2,TRBD1,many,TGTGCCAGCAGTGAAAGGGTGCCTGACAGGGGCCGTACCGGCTACACCTTC,CASSERVPDRGRTGYTF
TRBV11-2,TRBJ1-5,.,many,TGTGCCAGCAGCTTAGGAGATTATAGCAATCAGCCCCAGCATTTT,CASSLGDYSNQPQHF
TRBV24-1,TRBJ1-1,.,many,TGTGCCACCAGTGATTTTTCCAGGGAAGCTTTCTTT,CATSDFSREAFF
TRBV28,TRBJ1-5,.,many,TGTGCCAGCATCGATATCAGCGATAGCAATCAGCCCCAGCATTTT,CASIDISDSNQPQHF
TRBV6-5,TRBJ1-6,.,.,TGTGCCAGCGGCTATAATTCACCCCTCCACTTT,CASGYNSPLHF
TRBV7-9,TRBJ2-2,.,.,TGTGCCAGCAGCTCAAAGCCCCAGGGGTCAGGGGAGCTGTTTTTT,CASSSKPQGSGELFF
TRBV4-1,TRBJ1-2,TRBD1,.,TGCGCCAGCAGCCGGACAGGGATGAGAGGCTACACCTTC,CASSRTGMRGYTF
TRBV11-2,TRBJ2-2,.,few,TGTGCCAGCAGCCCAAGGACTCCGCCTACCGGGGAGCTGTTTTTT,CASSPRTPPTGELFF
TRBV20-1,TRBJ2-3,.,few,TGCAGTGCTAGTCGTGTGGCTAGTGGCCCGGATACGCAGTATTTT,CSASRVASGPDTQYF
TRBV27,TRBJ1-4,.,many,TGTGCCAGCCCCTTGGTGGGTTCTCCCGGGGGAAAACTGTTTTTT,CASPLVGSPGGKLFF
TRBV11-1,TRBJ2-7,TRBD2,.,TGTGCCAGCAGCCCGCGTTCTAGCGGGGGCCGAGCCGAGCAGTACTTC,CASSPRSSGGRAEQYF
TRBV28,TRBJ2-1,.,many,TGTGCCAGCAGCCCCGAGGATGAGCAGTTCTTC,CASSPEDEQFF
TRBV12-3/TRBV12-4,TRBJ1-6,.,many,TGTGCCAGCAGTTTACAGTACTCCTATAATTCACCCCTCCACTTT,CASSLQYSYNSPLHF
TRBV3-1,TRBJ2-3,.,many,TGTGCCAGCAGCCAAAGGGGGGGCAGCACAGATACGCAGTATTTT,CASSQRGGSTDTQYF
TRBV28,TRBJ2-7,.,few,TGTGCCAGCAGTTCATACTCCTACGAGCAGTACTTC,CASSSYSYEQYF
TRBV7-9,TRBJ1-1,TRBD1,few,TGTGCCAGCAGCTCAACCCTCAGACAGGGAGTGTTCACTGAAGCTTTCTTT,CASSSTLRQGVFTEAFF
TRBV28,TRBJ2-1,.,.,TGTGCCAGCAGTTTATATAGAAGATGGAGCTCCTACAATGAGCAGTTCTTC,CASSLYRRWSSYNEQFF
TRBV14,TRBJ2-2,.,few,TGTGCCAGCAGTAAGGATATGAACACCGGGGAGCTGTTTTTT,CASSKDMNTGELFF
TRBV7-8,TRBJ1-1,.,many,TGTGCCAGCCTCCCCTTAGGAGCTAGGACCACTGAAGCTTTCTTT,CASLPLGARTTEAFF
TRBV27,TRBJ2-7,.,.,TGTGCCAGCAGCCCCGTCGGCTCAACCTACGAGCAGTACTTC,CASSPVGSTYEQYF
TRBV10-2,TRBJ1-1,.,many,TGCGCCAGCAGCGCCGGAGGGTTGAACACTGAAGCTTTCTTT,CASSAGGLNTEAFF
TRBV7-9,TRBJ2-6,.,.,TGTGCCGGCAGCTCGTCTGGGGCCAACGTCCTGACTTTC,CAGSSSGANVLTF
TRBV18,TRBJ1-3,.,many,TGTGCCAGCTCACCTTCGTTGGGCTCTGGAAACACCATATATTTT,CASSPSLGSGNTIYF
TRBV5-1,TRBJ2-3,.,many,TGCGCCAGCAGCTTTCAGGGCACAGATACGCAGTATTTT,CASSFQGTDTQYF
TRBV10-1,TRBJ2-1,.,few,TGCGCCAGCAGTGAGCCATCCAGGGTCCAGTTCTTC,CASSEPSRVQFF
TRBV20-1,TRBJ2-7,.,many,TGCAGTGCCCAAACAGCGGTCCTTGGCGAGCAGTACTTC,CSAQTAVLGEQYF
TRBV29-1,TRBJ2-1,.,few,TGCAGCGTTAAACTAGTGCCGGTTAATGAGCAGTTCTTC,CSVKLVPVNEQFF
TRBV7-9,TRBJ2-5,TRBD1,.,TGTGCCAGCAGCTCCCCCACCGACAGGGGAGAGACCCAGTACTTC,CASSSPTDRGETQYF
TRBV7-6,TRBJ1-5,.,.,TGTGCCAGCAGCCAATGGGGGGGCCCTAATCAGCCCCAGCATTTT,CASSQWGGPNQPQHF
TRBV18,TRBJ2-7,.,many,TGTGCCACCGGAGGGGGCTCCTACGAGCAGTACTTC,CATGGGSYEQYF
TRBV2,TRBJ1-2,.,few,TGTGCCAGCAGTCAAATGACAGCATATGGCTACACCTTC,CASSQMTAYGYTF
TRBV28,TRBJ1-1,.,few,TGTGCCAGCAGGCGACAGGTTTTTGAAGCTTTCTTT,CASRRQVFEAFF
TRBV20-1,TRBJ2-5,.,few,TGCAGTGCTAGAGATCCCGACTCCACCCAGTACTTC,CSARDPDSTQYF
TRBV10-2,TRBJ2-5,.,.,TGCGCCAGCAGTGGCATGGGGGGGACCCAGTACTTC,CASSGMGGTQYF
TRBV25-1,TRBJ2-1,TRBD1,many,TGTGCCAGCAGTCGGGACAGGGGCTTTGACAATGAGCAGTTCTTC,CASSRDRGFDNEQFF
TRBV7-2,TRBJ2-4,TRBD1,.,TGTGCCAGCAGCTCGGGACAGGGGTGGTACATTCAGTACTTC,CASSSGQGWYIQYF
TRBV18,TRBJ1-3,.,few,TGTGCCAGCTCACCACCTGGTAGCGGGGGAGCTCGGGCGAGCGGAAACACCATATATTTT,CASSPPGSGGARASGNTIYF
TRBV5-6,TRBJ1-1,.,.,TGTGCCAGCAGCTTGGGGTCCAGGTCCGGAGTTGCTTTCTTT,CASSLGSRSGVAFF
TRBV6-5,TRBJ2-7,.,.,TGTGCCAGCAGTTCTCAGACCCAAGGGGTCTACGAGCAGTACTTC,CASSSQTQGVYEQYF
TRBV10-2,TRBJ2-3,.,.,TGCGCCAGCTGGGACATTATTCGGAAAGATACGCAGTATTTT,CASWDIIRKDTQYF
TRBV28,TRBJ2-7,.,few,TGTGCCAGCAGTTTCGAACCGTACGAGCAGTACTTC,CASSFEPYEQYF
TRBV28,TRBJ2-3,.,few,TGTGCCAGCAGTTTGGGGATCAGGGGCACAGATACGCAGTATTTT,CASSLGIRGTDTQYF
TRBV20-1,TRBJ2-4,.,many,TGCAGTGCTTCCGGGCTCTTACGGAACATTCAGTACTTC,CSASGLLRNIQYF
TRBV10-3,TRBJ2-2,TRBD1,many,TGTGCCATCAGAGGGGGGGACAGGGAAGCCGGGGAGCTGTTTTTT,CAIRGGDREAGELFF
TRBV5-4,TRBJ2-3,TRBD2,many,TGTGCCAGCAGCCGAGGGATGGCGGGGGGGCCGGATACGCAGTATTTT,CASSRGMAGGPDTQYF
TRBV28,TRBJ1-1,.,few,TGTGCCAGCAACCTATTGGTACAGTCGAACACTGAAGCTTTCTTT,CASNLLVQSNTEAFF
TRBV15,TRBJ2-2,.,few,TGTGCCACCAGTCTCCTCCGGCCGGCCGACAGAAACCCGAACACCGGGGAGCTGTTTTTT,CATSLLRPADRNPNTGELFF